This T cell receptor beta chain comes out of a study of Tregs in tolerant kidney transplant recipients. Method: immunoSEQ multiplex PCR; TCRdb's copy keeps in-frame clones and lacks some. The sample holds approximately 60,000 clones; 98% are singletons and the top ten take around 0.3%. Overall study findings and caveats: Tregs expanded with activated donor B cells seemed most donor-specific.

With respect to this clone: Its antigen is still unknown.

J gave up 4 bases and V 0 bases, and 6 bases lay outside the gene matches. In germline, CDR1 is SGHNT, CDR2 YYREEE (reference sequence). This CDR3 comprises 16 residues. The rearrangement links TRBV5-4 to TRBJ2-7; TRBD2 agrees at 11 bases. The TCR was taken from a human donor who received a combined kidney and bone marrow transplant. The material was Tregs from blood, obtained before the transplant. The CDR3 protein is CASSLAISSGRYEQYF. As DNA, the CDR3 is TGTGCCAGCAGCTTGGCCATTTCTAGCGGGAGGTACGAGCAGTACTTC.